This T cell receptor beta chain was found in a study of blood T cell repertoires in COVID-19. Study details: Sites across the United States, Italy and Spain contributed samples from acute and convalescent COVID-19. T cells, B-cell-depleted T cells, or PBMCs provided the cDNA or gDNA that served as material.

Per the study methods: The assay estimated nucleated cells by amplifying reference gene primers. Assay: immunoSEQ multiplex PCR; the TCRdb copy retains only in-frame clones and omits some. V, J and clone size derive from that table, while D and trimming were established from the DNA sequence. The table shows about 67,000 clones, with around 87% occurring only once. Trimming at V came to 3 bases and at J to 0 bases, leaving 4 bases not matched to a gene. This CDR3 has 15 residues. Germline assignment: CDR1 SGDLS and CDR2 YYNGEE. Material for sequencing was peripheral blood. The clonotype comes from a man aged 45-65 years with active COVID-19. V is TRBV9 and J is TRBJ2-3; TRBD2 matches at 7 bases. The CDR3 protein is CASSELASSTDTQYF. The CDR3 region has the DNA TGTGCCAGCAGCGAACTAGCGTCTAGCACAGATACGCAGTATTTT.